These T cell receptor beta chains were read from a single sample in a study of cytomegalovirus exposure and HLA in healthy donors. Repertoires were generated with immunoSEQ multiplex PCR, while TCRdb's copy carries only in-frame clones and drops some. Of 65,000 to 80,000 clones in the sample, approximately 95% are singletons; the top ten hold about 2.1%. Sequencing input: PBMCs. The receptor set was obtained from a woman aged 18-29 years in good health and CMV-seronegative. Both conserved end residues are part of each CDR3. D genes are given only for firm matches. A clone size is listed for some rows: how often the clone was seen (once, few, many), or a class if it is expanded.

. | . | TRBJ2-3 | TRBV29-1 | TGCAGCGCAGGATTTCAGGGAGATACGCAGTATTTT | CSAGFQGDTQYF
. | . | TRBJ2-7 | TRBV18 | TGTGCCAGCTCACCCGGACAACCAGAACTCTACGAGCAGTACTTC | CASSPGQPELYEQYF
once | TRBD1 | TRBJ2-2 | TRBV4-1 | TGCGCCAGCAGCCAACGGGACAGGGGAATGGACACCGGGGAGCTGTTTTTT | CASSQRDRGMDTGELFF
. | . | TRBJ2-5 | TRBV4-2 | TGTGCCAGCAGCCAGGGCCCCCAAGAGACCCAGTACTTC | CASSQGPQETQYF
. | . | TRBJ2-5 | TRBV5-6 | TGTGCCAGCAGCTTGGACATCCAAGAGACCCAGTACTTC | CASSLDIQETQYF
. | . | TRBJ1-1 | TRBV28 | TGTGCCAGCAGTCCCGGCCTACCAAACAGGGCGACTTACACTGAAGCTTTCTTT | CASSPGLPNRATYTEAFF
. | TRBD2 | TRBJ2-7 | TRBV7-9 | TGTGCCAGCAGCCCAATAGCGGGAGGGCCGCACTACGAGCAGTACTTC | CASSPIAGGPHYEQYF
. | TRBD1 | TRBJ2-7 | TRBV27 | TGTGCCAGCAGGCCCTTTTGGGACAGGCCCTACGAGCAGTACTTC | CASRPFWDRPYEQYF
once | . | TRBJ2-7 | TRBV4-1 | TGCGCCAGCAGCCAAGGGGGGGTTGGGAGCTCCTACGAGCAGTACTTC | CASSQGGVGSSYEQYF
. | TRBD1 | TRBJ1-1 | TRBV4-3 | TGCGCCAGCAGCCCGGACAGGTACACTGAAGCTTTCTTT | CASSPDRYTEAFF
. | . | TRBJ1-4 | TRBV27 | TGTGCCAGCAGAGATAGGGGAAAGGCGGGAGAAAAACTGTTTTTT | CASRDRGKAGEKLFF
. | TRBD2 | TRBJ2-5 | TRBV2 | TGTGCCAGCGGGGGACTAGCGGGAGGCCAAGAGACCCAGTACTTC | CASGGLAGGQETQYF
. | . | TRBJ2-7 | TRBV6-1 | TGTGCCACCCGGGACACTCTCTACGAGCAGTACTTC | CATRDTLYEQYF
. | TRBD1 | TRBJ1-2 | TRBV6-6 | TGTGCCAGCAGTCCCCGGGACAGGGGAGGGTATGGCTACACCTTC | CASSPRDRGGYGYTF
. | . | TRBJ1-6 | TRBV6-5 | TGTGCCAGCAGTTACTCCGGGGGGCCCTATAATTCACCCCTCCACTTT | CASSYSGGPYNSPLHF
. | . | TRBJ2-3 | TRBV4-3 | TGCGCCAGCAGCCCGAGGGACTTTTCGAACACAGATACGCAGTATTTT | CASSPRDFSNTDTQYF
. | TRBD1 | TRBJ2-5 | TRBV7-2 | TGTGCCAGCAGACAGGGGGTGAGAGAGACCCAGTACTTC | CASRQGVRETQYF
. | TRBD1 | TRBJ2-7 | TRBV4-2 | TGTGCCAGCAGCCAAGCCCCCAGGGGGAGCTTTGAGCAGTACTTC | CASSQAPRGSFEQYF
. | TRBD1 | TRBJ1-4 | TRBV28 | TGTGCCAGCCGGACAGGGAGTGAAAAACTGTTTTTT | CASRTGSEKLFF
. | . | TRBJ1-5 | TRBV6-5 | TGTGCCAGCAGACGGGGAGTAAATCAGCCCCAGCATTTT | CASRRGVNQPQHF
. | . | TRBJ2-3 | TRBV6-4 | TGTGCCAGCAGTGGGGGGCGCAGCACAGATACGCAGTATTTT | CASSGGRSTDTQYF
. | . | TRBJ2-1 | TRBV15 | TGTGCCACCAGGGATCGGGACACTTACAATGAGCAGTTCTTC | CATRDRDTYNEQFF
. | TRBD1 | TRBJ1-1 | TRBV2 | TGTGCCAGCAGTCCAGGACAGGGCAATACCCTGAACACTGAAGCTTTCTTT | CASSPGQGNTLNTEAFF
once | TRBD1 | TRBJ1-2 | TRBV19 | TGTGCCAGTAGTATAGGCCAGGGGGCCTCTTATGGCTACACCTTC | CASSIGQGASYGYTF
. | . | TRBJ2-1 | TRBV21-1 | TGTGCCGGTAGAGGGGGACACAATGAGCAGTTCTTC | CAGRGGHNEQFF
. | . | TRBJ1-1 | TRBV6-5 | TGTGCCAGCAGTTACTCGGGCCCATACACTGAAGCTTTCTTT | CASSYSGPYTEAFF
. | . | TRBJ2-1 | TRBV6-4 | TGTGCCAGCAGTGACTCGTACGCCTCCGGTGAGCAGTTCTTC | CASSDSYASGEQFF
. | . | TRBJ1-2 | TRBV4-3 | TGCGCCAGCAGCCAAGAACAGGGATTTTTCGGCTACACCTTC | CASSQEQGFFGYTF
. | . | TRBJ2-2 | TRBV11-2 | TGTGCCAGCAGCTTATATCAGGCCAACACCGGGGAGCTGTTTTTT | CASSLYQANTGELFF
. | . | TRBJ2-6 | TRBV7-8 | TGTGCCAGCAGCTTAACTTCCGGGGCCAACGTCCTGACTTTC | CASSLTSGANVLTF
. | TRBD1 | TRBJ1-4 | TRBV18 | TGTGCCAGCTCACCGCGACAGGGAAAAGCTGAAAAACTGTTTTTT | CASSPRQGKAEKLFF
. | . | TRBJ2-7 | TRBV6-5 | TGTGCCAGCAGGAGGGGGGGGACCTCCTACGAGCAGTACTTC | CASRRGGTSYEQYF
. | . | TRBJ1-5 | TRBV5-5 | TGTGCCAGCAGCTTTCGGGTTTTGCAGCCCCAGCATTTT | CASSFRVLQPQHF
. | TRBD1 | TRBJ2-7 | TRBV23-1 | TGCTTGGACAGGACCTACGAGCAGTACTTC | CLDRTYEQYF
. | TRBD2 | TRBJ2-7 | TRBV15 | TGTGCCACCAGCAGCCGACTAGCGGGAGTACGGGGCGAGCAGTACTTC | CATSSRLAGVRGEQYF
. | . | TRBJ2-3 | TRBV2 | TGTGCCAGCAGCCCTGGAGGGCCCTTGGATACGCAGTATTTT | CASSPGGPLDTQYF
. | TRBD1 | TRBJ1-5 | TRBV6-5 | TGTGCCAGCAGTTACTTAGGGGGCCCTCAGCCCCAGCATTTT | CASSYLGGPQPQHF
. | TRBD1 | TRBJ1-5 | TRBV27 | TGTGCCAGCAGTTCGGACAGGAGTTATCAGCCCCAGCATTTT | CASSSDRSYQPQHF
. | . | TRBJ2-2 | TRBV7-8 | TGTGCCAGCAGCTTATATTACGGGAGTGTAGTCGGGGAGCTGTTTTTT | CASSLYYGSVVGELFF
once | . | TRBJ2-7 | TRBV5-1 | TGCGCCAGCAGCTTGGGGGCCCTTTATGACGAGCAGTACTTC | CASSLGALYDEQYF
. | . | TRBJ1-3 | TRBV23-1 | TGCGCCAGCAGTCCGCAGTCTCTGGACACCATATATTTT | CASSPQSLDTIYF
once | TRBD2 | TRBJ2-3 | TRBV30 | TGTGCCTGGAGTAGAAGCGGGGCTAGCACAGATACGCAGTATTTT | CAWSRSGASTDTQYF
. | TRBD2 | TRBJ2-7 | TRBV7-2 | TGTGCCAGCAGCGCGCTAGCGGGGGGGCCATACGAGCAGTACTTC | CASSALAGGPYEQYF
. | TRBD2 | TRBJ2-1 | TRBV19 | TGTGCCAGTAGCAGCGACAAAGCGGGACTCTCTTACAATGAGCAGTTCTTC | CASSSDKAGLSYNEQFF
. | . | TRBJ2-2 | TRBV19 | TGTGCCAGTAGGGCCTCAACAGAGGGCGGGGAGCTGTTTTTT | CASRASTEGGELFF
. | TRBD1 | TRBJ2-7 | TRBV6-5 | TGTGCCAGCAGTTCACCGGGACAGGCCTACGAGCAGTACTTC | CASSSPGQAYEQYF
. | . | TRBJ1-5 | TRBV6-1 | TGTGCCAGCAGTGAAACGGAGCGAGAGCCCCAGCATTTT | CASSETEREPQHF
. | . | TRBJ2-3 | TRBV29-1 | TGCAGCGTTGAGCGGGACCAGATCCGTACAGATACGCAGTATTTT | CSVERDQIRTDTQYF
. | . | TRBJ1-1 | TRBV6-1 | TGTGCCAGCGGGCCGATAAACACTGAAGCTTTCTTT | CASGPINTEAFF